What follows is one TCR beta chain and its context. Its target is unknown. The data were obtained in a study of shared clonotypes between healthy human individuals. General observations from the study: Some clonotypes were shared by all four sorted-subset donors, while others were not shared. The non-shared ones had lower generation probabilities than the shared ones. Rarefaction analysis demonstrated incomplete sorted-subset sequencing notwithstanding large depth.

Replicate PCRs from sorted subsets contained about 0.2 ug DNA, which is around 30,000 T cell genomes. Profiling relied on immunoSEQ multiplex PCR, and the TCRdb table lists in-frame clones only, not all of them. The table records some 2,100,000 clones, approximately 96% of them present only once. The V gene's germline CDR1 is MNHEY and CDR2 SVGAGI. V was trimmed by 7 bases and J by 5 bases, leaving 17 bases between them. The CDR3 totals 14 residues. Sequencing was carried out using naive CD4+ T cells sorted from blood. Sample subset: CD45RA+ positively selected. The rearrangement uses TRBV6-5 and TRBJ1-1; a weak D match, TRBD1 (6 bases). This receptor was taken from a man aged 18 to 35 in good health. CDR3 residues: CASKGGGIKTEAFF. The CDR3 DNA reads TGTGCCAGCAAGGGAGGGGGGATCAAAACTGAAGCTTTCTTT.